A single sample is the source of the 29 T cell receptor beta chains below, sequenced in a study of CD8+ T cells in alopecia areata. Documented treatment: oral pan-JAK inhibitor, 5-10 mg twice daily. After isolation, RNA underwent reverse transcription to generate cDNA as the sequencing template. Using immunoSEQ multiplex PCR, the repertoire was profiled, and TCRdb retains in-frame clones only, with some absent. The sample carries about 220,000 clones, roughly 56% recorded once. The sample was CD4+ T cells sorted from blood, taken at week 4, from a patient treated with tofacitinib. These receptors all come from a human donor with alopecia areata.

The chain has TRBV29-1 and TRBJ1-5, with D tentatively TRBD1 (6 bases). The length of the CDR3 is 13 residues. V was trimmed by 7 bases and J by 3 bases, leaving 13 bases between them. CDR1 SQVTM and CDR2 ANQGSEA come from the germline V gene. CDR3 region: CSAKQGINQPQHF. As DNA, the CDR3 is TGCAGCGCGAAACAGGGCATCAATCAGCCCCAGCATTTT.

The V call is TRBV6-6, the J call TRBJ2-7, with TRBD2 as a possible D gene (6 bases). Germline values: CDR1 MNHNY, CDR2 SVGAGI (reference sequence). The CDR3 is 13 residues long. V lost 4 bases to trimming and J lost 4 bases, with 11 bases between them. CDR3 amino acids: CASSSRGGYEQYF. In DNA, the CDR3 is TGTGCCAGCAGTTCTCGAGGAGGGTACGAGCAGTACTTC.

The rearrangement links TRBV30 to TRBJ1-2; tentatively, D is TRBD1 (6 bases). The germline gives CDR1 GTSNPN, CDR2 SVGIG (reference sequence). The V gene lost 0 bases and the J gene lost 0 bases, with 20 bases spanning the gap. The CDR3 has 18 amino acids. The CDR3 region is CAWSVPLRGRGSNYGYTF. The CDR3 bases are TGTGCCTGGAGTGTACCCCTTCGTGGCAGGGGATCTAACTATGGCTACACCTTC.

The J gene is TRBJ2-3, the V gene TRBV7-3; TRBD2 aligns across 13 bases. V dropped 5 bases and J dropped 1; count of bases not matched to a gene: 3. Germline CDR1 and CDR2: SGHTA and FQGTGA. The CDR3 contains 16 residues. CDR3 sequence (DNA): TGTGCCAGCAGCAAAGGACTAGCGGGGGGCACAGATACGCAGTATTTT. Amino acids: CASSKGLAGGTDTQYF.

CDR3: CASSPGANTGELFF. The DNA for the CDR3 is TGTGCCAGCAGCCCCGGGGCGAACACCGGGGAGCTGTTTTTT. This chain uses TRBV6-6 with TRBJ2-2; D is perhaps TRBD2 (5 bases). V lost 6 bases and J lost 0, with 8 bases in between. The length of the CDR3 is 14 residues. Germline V gene data show CDR1 as MNHNY and CDR2 as SVGAGI (reference sequence).

This clone was counted between two and nine times. This chain connects TRBV28 to TRBJ2-1; the D gene is possibly TRBD2 (7 bases). V was clipped by 10 bases and J by 7 bases, with 17 bases between them. Germline values: CDR1 MDHEN, CDR2 SYDVKM. This CDR3 has 13 residues. The CDR3 bases are TGTGCCATCGGGGGGCGGTTGAGAAATGAGCAGTTCTTC. The encoded protein is CAIGGRLRNEQFF.

The chain joins TRBV5-6 to TRBJ1-2, with D possibly being TRBD1 (5 bases). Trimming removed 1 base at V and 6 bases at J, with 10 bases between. This CDR3 comprises 13 residues. The germline V gene has CDR1 SGHDT and CDR2 YYEEEE. The CDR3 protein is CASSLPGTHGYTF. In nucleotides, the CDR3 is TGTGCCAGCAGCTTGCCAGGGACCCATGGCTACACCTTC. The full variable domain, with the rest looked up from reference TRBV5-6 and TRBJ1-2, is DAGVTQSPTHLIKTRGQQVTLRCSPKSGHDTVSWYQQALGQGPQFIFQYYEEEERQRGNFPDRFSGHQFPNYSSELNVNALLLGDSALYLCASSLPGTHGYTFGSGTRLTVV.

V is TRBV4-1 and J is TRBJ1-1, with D possibly matching TRBD1 (6 bases). V was cut by 1 base and J by 1 base, with 7 bases left in between. This CDR3 region has 14 residues. The germline V gene has CDR1 MGHRA and CDR2 YSYEKL. Here the CDR3 reads CASSQVDRNTEAFF. The CDR3 DNA sequence: TGCGCCAGCAGCCAAGTGGACAGGAACACTGAAGCTTTCTTT.

J is TRBJ2-2 and V is TRBV14; no definite D call. The CDR3 consists of 14 residues. V gave up 6 bases and J gave up 0 bases, with 8 bases separating them. Looked up from germline, CDR1 is SGHDN and CDR2 is FVKESK. The CDR3 nucleotides are TGTGCCAGCAGGTATTTCGCGAACACCGGGGAGCTGTTTTTT. Residues: CASRYFANTGELFF.

The V call is TRBV9, the J call TRBJ2-2; unclear D gene. The V gene lost 0 bases and the J gene lost 3 bases, with 3 bases spanning the gap. This CDR3 is 13 amino acids long. Looked up from germline, CDR1 is SGDLS and CDR2 is YYNGEE. CDR3 in DNA: TGTGCCAGCAGCGTAGGACACACCGGGGAGCTGTTTTTT. This encodes CASSVGHTGELFF.

The chain uses TRBV6-6 and TRBJ1-1; 11 bases fit TRBD1. The length of the CDR3 is 14 residues. CDR1 is MNHNY, CDR2 SVGAGI, per germline (reference sequence). V lost 6 bases to trimming and J lost 6 bases; unmatched junction nucleotides: 6. The CDR3 DNA reads TGTGCCAGCAGCACCCCGGGACAGGGGGCTGAAGCTTTCTTT. Protein sequence: CASSTPGQGAEAFF.

The genes are TRBV7-9 and TRBJ2-3; the match to TRBD1 covers 7 bases. Germline V gene data show CDR1 as SEHNR and CDR2 as FQNEAQ (reference sequence). This CDR3 is built from 15 residues. V dropped 5 bases and J dropped 3; count of bases not matched to a gene: 8. In nucleotides, the CDR3 is TGTGCCAGCAGCCAAGGCAGGGGGAAGACAGATACGCAGTATTTT. Protein: CASSQGRGKTDTQYF.

This clone was recorded a few times. The rearrangement uses TRBV20-1 and TRBJ2-7; D remains unclear. V gave up 6 bases and J gave up 3 bases, with 9 bases separating them. CDR1 and CDR2 (germline): DFQATT, SNEGSKA (reference sequence). The CDR3 is made up of 11 amino acids. The CDR3 protein is CSALDDYEQYF. The CDR3 bases are TGCAGTGCCCTGGACGACTACGAGCAGTACTTC.

This clone has more than one count but fewer than ten. CDR3 bases: TGCGCCAGCAGCTTGGAGGGCAGGGTGGACACTGAAGCTTTCTTT. This translates into CASSLEGRVDTEAFF. The chain combines TRBV5-1 with TRBJ1-1, with D maybe TRBD1 (5 bases). This CDR3 comprises 15 residues. From germline, CDR1 is SGHRS and CDR2 YFSETQ. V was cut by 0 bases and J by 3 bases, with 12 bases left in between.

This chain links TRBV9 with TRBJ2-3; 8 bases are shared with TRBD1. The CDR3 totals 15 residues. The V and J ends lost 3 bases and 0 bases, in that order; junction bases with no gene match: 3. CDR1 and CDR2 from the germline V gene are SGDLS and YYNGEE. CDR3 in DNA: TGTGCCAGCAGCGCCTGGACAGGGAGCACAGATACGCAGTATTTT. This codes for CASSAWTGSTDTQYF.

The chain has TRBV29-1 and TRBJ1-1; D is ambiguous. The germline gives CDR1 SQVTM, CDR2 ANQGSEA. There are 13 residues in the CDR3. Trimming pared 4 bases from V and 6 bases from J, leaving 15 bases between. CDR3 coding DNA: TGCAGCGTTGGCAAGAGAGATGGGTCTGAAGCTTTCTTT. Its translation: CSVGKRDGSEAFF.

The chain combines TRBV15 with TRBJ2-6; D is possibly TRBD2 (7 bases). Germline V gene sequence: CDR1 LNHNV, CDR2 YYDKDF (reference sequence). The CDR3 has 18 amino acids. Trimming took 2 bases from V and 0 from J, leaving 14 bases between them. In DNA, the CDR3 is TGTGCCACCAGCAGACCACTCGGGGGGCGCTCTGGGGCCAACGTCCTGACTTTC. Translation: CATSRPLGGRSGANVLTF.

This clone occurred once. The rearrangement joins TRBV19 to TRBJ2-7, with no clear D. Per germline, CDR1 LNHDA and CDR2 SQIVND (reference sequence). V shed 5 bases and J shed 2 bases, with 13 bases lying between them. The CDR3 is made up of 14 amino acids. DNA for the CDR3: TGTGCCAGTAGTTGGACCCAAACCCCCTACGAGCAGTACTTC. Encoded protein: CASSWTQTPYEQYF.

This sequence joins TRBV4-3 and TRBJ2-6; a weak D match, TRBD2 (5 bases). The CDR3 contains 16 residues. Germline V gene data show CDR1 as LGHNA and CDR2 as YSLEER. The V end was cut by 0 bases, the J end by 2 bases, with 8 bases between. CDR3 residues: CASSQDSRAGANVLTF. In DNA form, the CDR3 reads TGCGCCAGCAGCCAAGATTCGCGGGCTGGGGCCAACGTCCTGACTTTC.

A single count supports this clone. The chain couples TRBV9 to TRBJ2-6, with a weak D call TRBD2 (5 bases). Germline V gene sequence: CDR1 SGDLS, CDR2 YYNGEE. Trimming pared 3 bases from V and 2 bases from J, leaving 9 bases between. The CDR3 is made up of 15 amino acids. CDR3 amino acids: CASSALGAGANVLTF. CDR3 nucleotide sequence: TGTGCCAGCAGCGCCCTCGGGGCTGGGGCCAACGTCCTGACTTTC.

A note on this clone: Because it lacks the conserved phenylalanine or tryptophan at the end, this CDR3 is likely a read error. The chain couples TRBV2 to TRBJ1-6; no clear D. This CDR3 is 16 amino acids long. The germline V gene has CDR1 SNHLY and CDR2 FYNNEI. Trimming took off 5 bases at V and 10 bases at J, with 21 bases between the two ends. CDR3 DNA sequence: TGTGCCAGCAGTAGTACCACGGACGGAGCGGGATCACCCCTCCACCTT. Amino acids: CASSSTTDGAGSPLHL.

The chain uses TRBV5-1 and TRBJ2-7; maybe TRBD1 (6 bases). Germline CDR1 reads SGHRS; CDR2 reads YFSETQ. V shed 5 bases and J shed 0 bases, with 12 bases lying between them. The CDR3 is made up of 14 amino acids. In DNA, the CDR3 is TGCGCCAGCAGGGAAGGACAGCTCTCCTACGAGCAGTACTTC. As protein: CASREGQLSYEQYF.

This chain joins TRBV11-2 and TRBJ2-7; unclear D gene. The ends were cut back, 0 bases at V and 5 bases at J, with 8 bases in the middle. This CDR3 spans 13 amino acids. Per the germline V gene, CDR1 is SGHAT and CDR2 is FQNNGV. CDR3 nucleotide sequence: TGTGCCAGCAGCTTAGATCGTAACCACGAGCAGTACTTC. This codes for CASSLDRNHEQYF.

In its sample, this clone was seen many times. The chain employs TRBV12-5 and TRBJ2-7; D may correspond to TRBD1 or TRBD2 (5 bases each). Trimming removed 1 base at V and 4 bases at J, with 20 bases between. Per the germline V gene, CDR1 is LGHNT and CDR2 is FRNRAP. The CDR3 length is 17 residues. CDR3 residues: CASGLALTGTGIYEQYF. The CDR3 DNA reads as TGTGCTAGTGGTTTGGCCCTGACTGGGACGGGGATATACGAGCAGTACTTC. The full variable domain, completed using reference TRBV12-5 and TRBJ2-7, is DARVTQTPRHKVTEMGQEVTMRCQPILGHNTVFWYRQTMMQGLELLAYFRNRAPLDDSGMPKDRFSAEMPDATLATLKIQPSEPRDSAVYFCASGLALTGTGIYEQYFGPGTRLTVT.

In this sample, this clone turned up once. This chain connects TRBV29-1 to TRBJ1-1, with TRBD1 as a possible D gene (5 bases). The CDR3 extends over 15 amino acids. The germline V gene has CDR1 SQVTM and CDR2 ANQGSEA. Trimming stripped 5 bases from V and 2 bases from J, with 18 bases between. The DNA of the CDR3 is TGCAGCGTTCTGGTATTGGCGGGACCTAACACTGAAGCTTTCTTT. Translating it yields CSVLVLAGPNTEAFF.

Only a few counts were recorded for this clone. The V call is TRBV6-6, the J call TRBJ1-1; D unclear. The V end lost 7 bases, the J end lost 7 bases, and 10 bases lay between the germline ends. Germline values: CDR1 MNHNY, CDR2 SVGAGI (reference sequence). The CDR3 loop spans 11 amino acids. The CDR3 protein is CASIQTGEAFF. Written as DNA, the CDR3 is TGTGCCAGCATACAAACGGGTGAAGCTTTCTTT.

The rearrangement uses TRBV27 and TRBJ1-6; D might be TRBD1 (5 bases). V shed 5 bases and J shed 8 bases, with 13 bases lying between them. The CDR3 is 14 amino acids. Germline V gives CDR1 MNHEY, CDR2 SMNVEV (reference sequence). The CDR3 protein is CASSRGDGYSPLHF. CDR3 coding DNA: TGTGCCAGCAGTAGGGGAGATGGTTATTCACCCCTCCACTTT.

This clone was observed a single time. This chain connects TRBV2 to TRBJ2-6, with a weak D call TRBD2 (6 bases). CDR1 and CDR2 from the germline V gene are SNHLY and FYNNEI. CDR3 length: 16 residues. V lost 4 bases and J 2 bases, leaving 12 bases between the germline ends. The CDR3 sequence is CASSVRGSTGANVLTF. The CDR3 bases are TGTGCCAGCAGTGTCCGGGGGTCTACTGGGGCCAACGTCCTGACTTTC. The variable domain in full, with the rest retrieved from reference TRBV2 and TRBJ2-6, is EPEVTQTPSHQVTQMGQEVILRCVPISNHLYFYWYRQILGQKVEFLVSFYNNEISEKSEIFDDQFSVERPDGSNFTLKIRSTKLEDSAMYFCASSVRGSTGANVLTFGAGSRLTVL.

V is TRBV30 and J is TRBJ2-1; D unclear. Deletions cut 0 bases from V and 9 bases from J, with 15 bases between. Germline CDR1 is GTSNPN and CDR2 is SVGIG (reference sequence). The CDR3 extends over 14 amino acids. CDR3 sequence reads: CAWSVGLESGEQFF. DNA for the CDR3: TGTGCCTGGAGTGTAGGGCTAGAGAGTGGTGAGCAGTTCTTC.